This T cell receptor (beta chain) was captured by sequencing in a study of T cells after yellow fever vaccination. The wider study: Preparing low-cell-number fractions relied on SMART-Seq v4 Ultra Low Input.

The germline V and J ends were trimmed by 4 bases and 2 bases, with 18 bases remaining between them. The CDR3 extends over 17 amino acids. Germline V gene data show CDR1 as LGHNA and CDR2 as YSLEER. General study points: CD4 and CD8 compartments shared a small share of clonotypes. It was a weaker secondary response, yet one that peaked faster, at day 5 versus 15.

A single record per CDR3 protein comes from TCRdb applying MiXCR to the 5' RACE reads. Here the sample spans approximately 350,000 distinct CDR3 sequences, roughly 11% being singletons. This clonotype was picked up a small number of times. Its specificity is unknown. The sample in question was PBMCs, obtained on the day of the first yellow fever vaccination. The rearrangement joins TRBV4-3 to TRBJ1-3; possibly TRBD1 for D (6 bases). This clonotype originated in a man aged 18 to 30 who received the YFV17D yellow fever vaccine. The DNA of the CDR3 is TGCGCCAGCAGCCCCCCGGGGGCTAGTCTGACTGGAAACACCATATATTTT. This encodes CASSPPGASLTGNTIYF.